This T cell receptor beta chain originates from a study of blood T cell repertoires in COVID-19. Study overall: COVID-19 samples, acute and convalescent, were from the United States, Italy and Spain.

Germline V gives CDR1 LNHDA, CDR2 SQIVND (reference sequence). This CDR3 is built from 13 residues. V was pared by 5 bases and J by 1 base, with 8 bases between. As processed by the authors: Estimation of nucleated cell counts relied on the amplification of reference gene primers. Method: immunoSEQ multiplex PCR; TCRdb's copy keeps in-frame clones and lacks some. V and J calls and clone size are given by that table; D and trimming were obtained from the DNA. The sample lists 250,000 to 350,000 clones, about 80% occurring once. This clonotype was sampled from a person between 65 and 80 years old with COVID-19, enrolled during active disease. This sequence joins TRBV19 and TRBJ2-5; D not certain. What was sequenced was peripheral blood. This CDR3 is CASSDTIQETQYF. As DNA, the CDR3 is TGTGCCAGTAGTGACACGATCCAAGAGACCCAGTACTTC.